These T cell receptor beta chains were read from a single sample in a study of blood T cells in healthy people across ages. From the 5' RACE reads, TCRdb called clonotypes with MiXCR, one entry per CDR3 protein. The sample lists over 1,300,000 distinct CDR3 sequences; approximately 59% were seen once. What was sequenced was blood. Receptors originate from a young man in good health. Both conserved end residues are part of each CDR3. D genes are given only for firm matches. Expanded clones are given a class, and other clones once, few, many or no size at all.

V	size	J	D	DNA	CDR3
TRBV3-1	NA	TRBJ2-3	NA	TGTGCCAGCAGCCAATGGGGACTTATCACAGATACGCAGTATTTT	CASSQWGLITDTQYF
TRBV6-5	NA	TRBJ2-1	NA	TGTGCCAGCAGGAGTAGCGTAAACAATGAGCAGTTCTTC	CASRSSVNNEQFF
TRBV2	NA	TRBJ1-4	NA	TGTGCCAGCAGTGGGGGGCCCCAAGTTTCCGAAAAACTGTTTTTT	CASSGGPQVSEKLFF
TRBV20-1	few	TRBJ2-1	TRBD2	TGCAGTGCTAGAGATCTGCGGGGGAACTCCTACAATGAGCAGTTCTTC	CSARDLRGNSYNEQFF
TRBV2	few	TRBJ2-5	NA	TGTGCCAGCAGTGAGGGCCAGGGGATTTGGGAGACCCAGTACTTC	CASSEGQGIWETQYF
TRBV27	NA	TRBJ2-7	NA	TGTGCCAGCAGTTTATCGCCACAGGGAGACTACGAGCAGTACTTC	CASSLSPQGDYEQYF
TRBV7-8	few	TRBJ2-3	TRBD2	TGTGCCAGCAGCCAGCTAGCGGGAGTTGCCGATACGCAGTATTTT	CASSQLAGVADTQYF
TRBV19	NA	TRBJ2-5	NA	TGTGCCAGTAGTCTGGGGCGGACCGCGGTTCAAGAGACCCAGTACTTC	CASSLGRTAVQETQYF
TRBV5-1	NA	TRBJ2-5	TRBD2	TGCGCCAGCACCCGGACTAGTGGAGGCCAAGAGACCCAGTACTTC	CASTRTSGGQETQYF
TRBV2	NA	TRBJ2-7	TRBD2	TGTGCCAGCAGACCTACTAGCGGGGGATCAGGGGAGCAGTACTTC	CASRPTSGGSGEQYF
TRBV4-1	few	TRBJ1-2	NA	TGCGCCAGCACAGCCAAGGACGTGCGGGCGGATCTCACAATCTTGGGCTACACCTTC	CASTAKDVRADLTILGYTF
TRBV4-2	NA	TRBJ2-7	NA	TGTGCCAGCAGCCACGGTCCAGGAAATTCCTACGAGCAGTACTTC	CASSHGPGNSYEQYF
TRBV25-1	NA	TRBJ2-1	TRBD2	TGTGCCAGCAGCCCCCAAGCGGGAGGTGGAGATGAGCAGTTCTTC	CASSPQAGGGDEQFF
TRBV18	few	TRBJ2-5	TRBD1	TGTGCCAGCTCACCACCTCTTGGGACAGTTACACAAGAGACCCAGTACTTC	CASSPPLGTVTQETQYF
TRBV6-5	once	TRBJ2-1	NA	TGTGCCAGCAGTCTGGACAGCTTCTCCTACAATGAGCAGTTCTTC	CASSLDSFSYNEQFF
TRBV29-1	NA	TRBJ1-2	NA	TGCAGCGTACTTTCGGTCGACCCCAACTATGGCTACACCTTC	CSVLSVDPNYGYTF
TRBV7-2	NA	TRBJ2-7	NA	TGTGCCAGCATAGCGGCCTACGAGCAGTACTTC	CASIAAYEQYF
TRBV27	NA	TRBJ2-1	NA	TGTGCCAGCAGCTCCGGACCAGCAACCTACAATGAGCAGTTCTTC	CASSSGPATYNEQFF
TRBV4-2	NA	TRBJ2-3	NA	TGTGCCAGCAGCCAAGTAGCAGGGGGGGCCGCCGATACGCAGTATTTT	CASSQVAGGAADTQYF
TRBV3-1	NA	TRBJ2-5	TRBD2	TGTGCCAGCAGCCAAGGACGGGGGGGCGGGGAGACCCAGTACTTC	CASSQGRGGGETQYF
TRBV27	few	TRBJ2-3	TRBD2	TGTGCCAGCAGTACCTTACTAGCGGGGGGCACAGATACGCAGTATTTT	CASSTLLAGGTDTQYF
TRBV4-3	few	TRBJ1-2	TRBD1	TGCGCCAGCAGCCAGGAACAGGGGGCTGGCGGCAACACCTTC	CASSQEQGAGGNTF
TRBV6-4	NA	TRBJ2-3	NA	TGTGCCAGCAGTGACTGGGGGATTCCAACAGATACGCAGTATTTT	CASSDWGIPTDTQYF